This is a list of T cell receptor beta chains from one sample in a study of T cells in Graves' hyperthyroidism and ophthalmopathy. A single record per CDR3 protein comes from TCRdb applying MiXCR to the multiplex PCR reads. The table has about 300,000 distinct CDR3 sequences, approximately 18% seen once. Sequences were obtained from blood. Receptor source: a man between 50 and 59 years old with Graves' ophthalmopathy. Each CDR3 is given with its conserved first and last residue. The D gene is left open where the match is weak. Expanded clones get a size class; other rows say once, few or many, or leave the size out.

TRBJ2-5 many - TRBV3-1 TGTGCCAGCAGCCAAGTGGGGGGAGCAGAGACCCAGTACTTC CASSQVGGAETQYF
TRBJ1-2 many TRBD1 TRBV20-1 TGCAGTGCGGCAGGGGGCAGCCTGGGCTACACCTTC CSAAGGSLGYTF
TRBJ2-5 - - TRBV27 TGTGCCAGCAGTCCCCAGTGGGGAGAGACCCAGTACTTC CASSPQWGETQYF
TRBJ2-5 - TRBD2 TRBV6-9 TGTGCCAGCAGTTACCAGGGACTAGCGGGAGAAGAGACCCAGTACTTC CASSYQGLAGEETQYF
TRBJ1-1 many TRBD1 TRBV5-1 TGCGCCAGCAGCTTAAGTCCCGGGACAGGGATCGGGGTGAACACTGAAGCTTTCTTT CASSLSPGTGIGVNTEAFF
TRBJ2-2 few TRBD2 TRBV6-2/TRBV6-3 TGTGCCAGCAGCGTGACTAGCGGGAACACCGGGGAGCTGTTTTTT CASSVTSGNTGELFF
TRBJ2-5 many TRBD1 TRBV6-1 TGTGCCAGCAGTTCATTAGGGACAGAAGAGACCCAGTACTTC CASSSLGTEETQYF
TRBJ1-1 many - TRBV11-2 TGTGCCAGCAGCAACCGGGACCAGGGAACTGAAGCTTTCTTT CASSNRDQGTEAFF
TRBJ1-1 - - TRBV7-2 TGTGCCAGCAGCTTCAGCAGAGAAATCACTGAAGCTTTCTTT CASSFSREITEAFF
TRBJ2-7 - - TRBV5-1 TGCGCCAGCAGCTCGGACGGAGACTACGAGCAGTACTTC CASSSDGDYEQYF
TRBJ2-7 - - TRBV6-1 TGTGCCAGCAGTCTCACCATGGGTACGTGGTTGGTATCCTACGAGCAGTACTTC CASSLTMGTWLVSYEQYF
TRBJ2-7 few - TRBV7-9 TGTGCCAGCAGCTTCCGGGACGGACAGCATTACGAGCAGTACTTC CASSFRDGQHYEQYF
TRBJ1-1 - TRBD1 TRBV19 TGTGCCAGTAGCCCGAGAAGGGACAGGGCCACTGAAGCTTTCTTT CASSPRRDRATEAFF
TRBJ2-1 - - TRBV20-1 TGCAGTGCTAGAGATCTGCTAGGTTCGGATGAGCAGTTCTTC CSARDLLGSDEQFF
TRBJ2-1 - TRBD2 TRBV6-1 TGTGCCAGCAGCCCCGGGACTAGCGGGAGTCTTCGCAGCTCCTACAATGAGCAGTTCTTC CASSPGTSGSLRSSYNEQFF
TRBJ2-1 many - TRBV7-3 TGTGCCAGCAGCTTAACGGTTTGGCCAAATGAGCAGTTCTTC CASSLTVWPNEQFF
TRBJ1-2 few - TRBV12-3/TRBV12-4 TGTGCCAGCAGTTTAGGGGGGGCACCGGGGAGCTATGGCTACACCTTC CASSLGGAPGSYGYTF
TRBJ2-7 - TRBD1 TRBV4-1 TGCGCCAGCAGCCACCGGACAGGGGACTATGTCGAGCAGTACTTC CASSHRTGDYVEQYF
TRBJ2-3 many TRBD1 TRBV18 TGTGCCAGCTCACCTGGACAGGGGGGACATACGCAGTATTTT CASSPGQGGHTQYF
TRBJ2-7 many - TRBV20-1 TGCAGTGCTAGAGATAACTCTTACTACGAGCAGTACTTC CSARDNSYYEQYF
TRBJ1-2 - TRBD1 TRBV27 TGTGCCAGCAGTTTTGAGACAGGGGATGTATATGGCTACACCTTC CASSFETGDVYGYTF
TRBJ2-1 few TRBD2 TRBV20-1 TGCAGTGCTAGAAGTGGGAGGGCTGAGCAGTTCTTC CSARSGRAEQFF
TRBJ2-2 few - TRBV3-1 TGTGCCAGCAGCCAGGTCGGGGAGCTGTTTTTT CASSQVGELFF
TRBJ2-7 few TRBD1 TRBV24-1 TGTGCCACCAGTGAGACCGGGACAGGGGGCGAGCAGTACTTC CATSETGTGGEQYF
TRBJ1-2 many - TRBV29-1 TGCAGCGTTGAGGGGCAGGCGTCAGCTAACTATGGCTACACCTTC CSVEGQASANYGYTF